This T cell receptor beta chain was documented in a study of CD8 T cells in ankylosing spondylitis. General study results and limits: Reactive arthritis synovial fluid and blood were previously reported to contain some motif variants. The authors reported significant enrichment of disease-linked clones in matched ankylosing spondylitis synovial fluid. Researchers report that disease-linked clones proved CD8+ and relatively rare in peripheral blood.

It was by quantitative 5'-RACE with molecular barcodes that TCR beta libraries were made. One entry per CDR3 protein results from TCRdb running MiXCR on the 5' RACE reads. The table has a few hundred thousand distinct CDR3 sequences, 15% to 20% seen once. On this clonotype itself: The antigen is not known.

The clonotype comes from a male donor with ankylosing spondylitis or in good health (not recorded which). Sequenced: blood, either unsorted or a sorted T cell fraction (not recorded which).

CDR3 sequence reads: CASSLRGDTRYNEQFF. Written as DNA, the CDR3 is TGTGCCAGCAGCTTAAGGGGGGACACGAGATACAATGAGCAGTTCTTC. The chain couples TRBV7-3 to TRBJ2-1; D tentatively fits TRBD1 or TRBD2 (6 bases each). From germline, CDR1 is SGHTA and CDR2 FQGTGA. This CDR3 region has 16 residues. Trimming shortened V by 1 base and J by 4 bases, and 14 bases separated the two germline ends.